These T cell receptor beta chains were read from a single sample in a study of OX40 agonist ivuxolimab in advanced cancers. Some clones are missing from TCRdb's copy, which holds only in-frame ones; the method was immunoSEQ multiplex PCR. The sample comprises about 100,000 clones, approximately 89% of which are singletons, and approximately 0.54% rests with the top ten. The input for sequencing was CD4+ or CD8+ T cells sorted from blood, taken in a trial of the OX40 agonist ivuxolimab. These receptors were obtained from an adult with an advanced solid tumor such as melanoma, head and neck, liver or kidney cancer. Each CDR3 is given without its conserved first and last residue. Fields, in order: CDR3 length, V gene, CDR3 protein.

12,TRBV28,ASKPYTNTGELF
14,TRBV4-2,ASSHPNRGTNEKLF
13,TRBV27,ASRNDRGYGNTIY
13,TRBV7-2,ASSLGSGAITEAF
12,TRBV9,ASSVAGRGYEQF
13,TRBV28,ASSYSGTGYGTQY
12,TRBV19,ASRGLAGGNEQF
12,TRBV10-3,AISESEDTGELF
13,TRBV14,ASSLASSGRSEQF
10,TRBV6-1,ASSGTYNEQF
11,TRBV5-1,ASSATGSDTQY
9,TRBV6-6,ASVRAGELF